The sequence of this TCR beta chain was determined in a study of cytomegalovirus exposure and HLA in healthy donors. The study's findings and limits: Later analysis identified a missense DCLRE1C variant that was linked to TCR beta V- and J-gene trimming.

Turning to this clone: Its cognate antigen is unknown.

CDR3 length: 14 residues. Germline-derived CDR1 and CDR2 are KGHSH and LQKENI. With 0 bases removed from V and 3 bases from J, the gap between germline ends came to 9 bases. Primers: 60 Vbeta forward and 13 Jbeta reverse. Sequenced by immunoSEQ multiplex PCR; TCRdb stores in-frame clones only, minus some. This table has over 100,000 clones, roughly 70% appearing once. Source material: PBMCs. V and J are TRBV18 and TRBJ2-7, with D possibly being TRBD1 (5 bases). This TCR was sampled from a woman in her 40s in good health and CMV-seropositive. CDR3 bases: TGTGCCAGCTCACCACCGAAGGGGATCTACGAGCAGTACTTC. It translates to CASSPPKGIYEQYF. The variable domain in full, with the rest retrieved from reference TRBV18 and TRBJ2-7, is NAGVMQNPRHLVRRRGQEARLRCSPMKGHSHVYWYRQLPEEGLKFMVYLQKENIIDESGMPKERFSAEFPKEGPSILRIQQVVRGDSAAYFCASSPPKGIYEQYFGPGTRLTVT.